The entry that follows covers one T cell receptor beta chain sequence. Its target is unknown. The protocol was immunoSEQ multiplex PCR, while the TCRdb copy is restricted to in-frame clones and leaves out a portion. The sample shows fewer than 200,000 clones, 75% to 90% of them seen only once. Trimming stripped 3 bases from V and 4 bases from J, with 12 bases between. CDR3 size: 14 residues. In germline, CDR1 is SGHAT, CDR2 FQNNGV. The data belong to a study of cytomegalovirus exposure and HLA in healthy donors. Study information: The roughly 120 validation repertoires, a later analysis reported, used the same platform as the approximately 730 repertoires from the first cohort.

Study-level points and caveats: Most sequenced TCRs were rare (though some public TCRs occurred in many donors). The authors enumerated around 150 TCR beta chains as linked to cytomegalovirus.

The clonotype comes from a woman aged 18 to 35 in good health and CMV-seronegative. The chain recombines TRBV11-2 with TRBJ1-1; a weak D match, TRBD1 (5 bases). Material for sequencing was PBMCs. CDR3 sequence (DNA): TGTGCCAGCAGCTTCAGGGCACGGGCCACTGAAGCTTTCTTT. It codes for CASSFRARATEAFF.